This T cell receptor beta chain derives from a study of T-cell reconstitution after alpha-beta-depleted transplantation in children. Preparing the TCRbeta library involved the use of unique molecular identifiers. TCRdb reprocessed the PCR reads with MiXCR, giving one entry per CDR3 protein. The sample yields roughly 500,000 distinct CDR3 sequences, roughly an eighth seen once. The CDR3 consists of 15 residues. V lost 0 bases to trimming and J lost 4 bases, with 12 bases between them. Germline assignment: CDR1 KGHSH and CDR2 LQKENI. This clonotype was seen a few times. This clonotype was obtained from a human donor who donated a stem cell graft to a child with combined immunodeficiency. The source was PBMCs from the stem cell graft donor, collected from the stem cell graft. The genes are TRBV18 and TRBJ2-5; D gene uncertain. DNA for the CDR3: TGTGCCAGCTCACCACCGGGCAGTGGGCGAGAGACCCAGTACTTC. Its protein product is CASSPPGSGRETQYF.